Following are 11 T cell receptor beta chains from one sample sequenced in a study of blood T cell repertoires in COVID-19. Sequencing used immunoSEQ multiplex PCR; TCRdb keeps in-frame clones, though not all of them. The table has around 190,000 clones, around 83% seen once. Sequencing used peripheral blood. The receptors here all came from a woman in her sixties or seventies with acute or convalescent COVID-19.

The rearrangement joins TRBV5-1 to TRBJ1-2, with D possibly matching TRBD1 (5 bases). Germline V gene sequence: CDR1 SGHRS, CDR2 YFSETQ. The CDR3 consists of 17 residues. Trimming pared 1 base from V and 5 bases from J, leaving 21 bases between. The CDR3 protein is CASSLLPAGKIGYGYTF. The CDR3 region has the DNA TGCGCCAGCAGCTTGTTGCCAGCAGGGAAAATCGGATATGGCTACACCTTC.

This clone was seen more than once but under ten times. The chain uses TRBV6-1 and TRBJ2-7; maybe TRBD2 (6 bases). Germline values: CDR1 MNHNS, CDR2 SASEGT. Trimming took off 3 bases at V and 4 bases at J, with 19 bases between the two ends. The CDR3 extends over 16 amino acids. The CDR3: CASSDYGGHIPYEQYF. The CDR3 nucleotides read TGTGCCAGCAGTGATTACGGAGGGCACATACCTTACGAGCAGTACTTC.

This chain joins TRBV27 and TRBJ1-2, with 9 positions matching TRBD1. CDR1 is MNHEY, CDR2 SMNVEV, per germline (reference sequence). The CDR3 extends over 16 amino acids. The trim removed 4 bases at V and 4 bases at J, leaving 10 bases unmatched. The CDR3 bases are TGTGCCAGCAGTTCCTGGAGTGGGGACAGGGCCTATGGCTACACCTTC. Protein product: CASSSWSGDRAYGYTF.

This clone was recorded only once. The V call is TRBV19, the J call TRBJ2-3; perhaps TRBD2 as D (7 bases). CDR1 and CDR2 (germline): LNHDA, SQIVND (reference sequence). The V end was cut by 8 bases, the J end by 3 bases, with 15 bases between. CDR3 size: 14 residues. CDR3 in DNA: TGTGCCAGTGGGGGGGGCGGGAGTACAGATACGCAGTATTTT. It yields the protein CASGGGGSTDTQYF.

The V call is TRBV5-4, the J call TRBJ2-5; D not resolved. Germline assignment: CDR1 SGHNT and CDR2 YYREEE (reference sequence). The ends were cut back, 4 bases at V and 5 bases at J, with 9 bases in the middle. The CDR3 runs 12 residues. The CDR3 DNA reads TGTGCCAGCAGCCTGCTCGAGGAGACCCAGTACTTC. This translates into CASSLLEETQYF.

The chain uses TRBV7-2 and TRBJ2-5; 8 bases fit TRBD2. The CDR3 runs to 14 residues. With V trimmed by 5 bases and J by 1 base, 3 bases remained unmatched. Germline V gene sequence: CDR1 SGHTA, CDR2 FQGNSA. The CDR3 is CASSSGRPQETQYF. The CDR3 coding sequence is TGTGCCAGCAGCAGCGGGAGACCCCAAGAGACCCAGTACTTC.

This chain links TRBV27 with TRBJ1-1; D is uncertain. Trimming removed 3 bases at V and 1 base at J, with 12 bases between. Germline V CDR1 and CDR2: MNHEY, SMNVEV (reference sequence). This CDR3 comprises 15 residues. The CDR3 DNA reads TGTGCCAGCAGTTTCAGTGCGTCGGGGAACACTGAAGCTTTCTTT. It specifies CASSFSASGNTEAFF.

This CDR3 reads CASSATVATDTQYF. CDR3 sequence (DNA): TGTGCCAGCAGCGCGACAGTGGCCACAGATACGCAGTATTTT. The chain links TRBV9 to TRBJ2-3; maybe TRBD1 (5 bases). CDR1 is SGDLS and CDR2 is YYNGEE in the germline V gene. This CDR3 is built from 14 residues. Trimming left V 3 bases short and J 2 bases short, with 10 bases between.

For the CDR3, the DNA is TGTGCCACCAGTCCTAGCGGGCGGAGCTCCTACAATGAGCAGTTCTTC. Translation: CATSPSGRSSYNEQFF. The chain uses TRBV24-1 and TRBJ2-1; 8 nucleotides line up with TRBD2. Germline loops: CDR1 KGHDR, CDR2 SFDVKD. V dropped 6 bases and J dropped 0; count of bases not matched to a gene: 6. The CDR3 length is 16 residues.

The CDR3 region is CASSYGLAGGETQYF. CDR3 coding DNA: TGTGCCAGCAGCTACGGACTAGCGGGCGGAGAGACCCAGTACTTC. The genes are TRBV3-1 (or the pseudogene TRBV3-2) and TRBJ2-5, with TRBD2 matching 11 bases. This CDR3 spans 15 amino acids. From germline, CDR1 is LGHDT and CDR2 YNNKEL (reference sequence). V gave up 5 bases and J gave up 4 bases; unmatched junction bases: 6.

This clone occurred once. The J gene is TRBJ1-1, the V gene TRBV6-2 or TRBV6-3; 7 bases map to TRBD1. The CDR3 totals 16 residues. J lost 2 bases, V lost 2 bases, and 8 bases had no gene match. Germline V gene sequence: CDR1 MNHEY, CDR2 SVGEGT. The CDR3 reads CASSYTPGQINTEAFF. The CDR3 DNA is TGTGCCAGCAGTTACACACCGGGACAGATAAACACTGAAGCTTTCTTT.